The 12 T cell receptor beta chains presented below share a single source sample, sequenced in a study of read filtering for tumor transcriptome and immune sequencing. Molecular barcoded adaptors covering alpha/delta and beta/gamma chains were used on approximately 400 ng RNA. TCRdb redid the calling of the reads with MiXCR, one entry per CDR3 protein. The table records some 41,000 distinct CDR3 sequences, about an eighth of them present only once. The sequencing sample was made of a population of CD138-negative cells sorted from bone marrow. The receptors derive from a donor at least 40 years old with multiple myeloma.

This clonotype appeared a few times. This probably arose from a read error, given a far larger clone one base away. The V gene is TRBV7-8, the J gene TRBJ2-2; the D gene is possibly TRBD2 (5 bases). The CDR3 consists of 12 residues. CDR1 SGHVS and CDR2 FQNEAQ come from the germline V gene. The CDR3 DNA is TGTGCCAGCAGCTTGTCCACCGGGGAGCTGTCTTTT. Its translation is CASSLSTGELSF.

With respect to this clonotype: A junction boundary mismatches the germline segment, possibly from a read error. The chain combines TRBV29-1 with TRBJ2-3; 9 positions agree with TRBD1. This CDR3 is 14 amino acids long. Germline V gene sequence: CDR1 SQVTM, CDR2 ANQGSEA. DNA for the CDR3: TGCAGCGCCTTACCGGGACAGGGAAGAGATACGCTGTATTTT. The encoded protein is CSALPGQGRDTLYF.

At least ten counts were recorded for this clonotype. The DNA for the CDR3 is TGCGCCAGCAGACCCGGACACGAGGGGCCAGATACGCAGTATTTT. Translation: CASRPGHEGPDTQYF. This sequence joins TRBV5-1 and TRBJ2-3; D is perhaps TRBD1 or TRBD2 (5 bases each). CDR1 SGHRS and CDR2 YFSETQ come from the germline V gene. V shed 5 bases and J shed 4 bases, with 17 bases lying between them. The CDR3 extends over 15 amino acids. Filled out from reference TRBV5-1 and TRBJ2-3, the complete variable domain reads KAGVTQTPRYLIKTRGQQVTLSCSPISGHRSVSWYQQTPGQGLQFLFEYFSETQRNKGNFPGRFSGRQFSNSRSEMNVSTLELGDSALYLCASRPGHEGPDTQYFGPGTRLTVL.

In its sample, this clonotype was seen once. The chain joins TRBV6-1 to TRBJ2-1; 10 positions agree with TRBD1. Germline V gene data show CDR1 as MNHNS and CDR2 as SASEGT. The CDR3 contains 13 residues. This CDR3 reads CATGQGVYNEQFF. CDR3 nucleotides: TGTGCGACAGGACAGGGGGTTTACAATGAGCAGTTCTTC.

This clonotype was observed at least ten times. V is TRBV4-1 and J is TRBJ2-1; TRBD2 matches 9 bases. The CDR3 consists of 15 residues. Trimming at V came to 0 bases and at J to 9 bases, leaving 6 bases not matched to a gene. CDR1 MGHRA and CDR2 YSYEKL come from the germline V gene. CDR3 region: CASSQDLASGIEQFF. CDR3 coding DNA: TGCGCCAGCAGCCAAGATCTGGCTAGCGGGATTGAGCAGTTCTTC.

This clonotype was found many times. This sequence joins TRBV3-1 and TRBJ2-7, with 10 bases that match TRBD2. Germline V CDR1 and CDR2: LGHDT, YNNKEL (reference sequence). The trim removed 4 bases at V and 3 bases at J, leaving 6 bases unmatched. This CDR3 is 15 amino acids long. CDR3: CASSPGGLAVYEQYF. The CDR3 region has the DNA TGTGCCAGCAGCCCAGGAGGACTAGCGGTCTACGAGCAGTACTTC.

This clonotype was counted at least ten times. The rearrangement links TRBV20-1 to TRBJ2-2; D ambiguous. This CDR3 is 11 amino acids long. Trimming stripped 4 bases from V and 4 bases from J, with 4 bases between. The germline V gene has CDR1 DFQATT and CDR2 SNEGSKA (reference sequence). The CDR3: CSAKATGELFF. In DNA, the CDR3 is TGCAGTGCTAAAGCCACCGGGGAGCTGTTTTTT.

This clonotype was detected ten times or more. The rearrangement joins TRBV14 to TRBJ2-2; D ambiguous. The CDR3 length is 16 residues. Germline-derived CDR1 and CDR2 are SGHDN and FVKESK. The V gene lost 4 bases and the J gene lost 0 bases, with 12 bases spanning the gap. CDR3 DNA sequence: TGTGCCAGCAGCCCCCTGGGAAGCGCGAACACCGGGGAGCTGTTTTTT. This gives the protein CASSPLGSANTGELFF. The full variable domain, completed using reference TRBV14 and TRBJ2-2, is EAGVTQFPSHSVIEKGQTVTLRCDPISGHDNLYWYRRVMGKEIKFLLHFVKESKQDESGMPNNRFLAERTGGTYSTLKVQPAELEDSGVYFCASSPLGSANTGELFFGEGSRLTVL.

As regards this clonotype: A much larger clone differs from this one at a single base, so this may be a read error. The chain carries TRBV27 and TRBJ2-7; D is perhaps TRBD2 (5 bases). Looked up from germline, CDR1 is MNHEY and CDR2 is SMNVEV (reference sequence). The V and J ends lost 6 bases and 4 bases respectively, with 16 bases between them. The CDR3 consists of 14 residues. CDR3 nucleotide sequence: TGTGCCAGCAGCCTACGGGGATCCCGTTACGAGCAGTACTTC. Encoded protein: CASSLRGSRYEQYF.

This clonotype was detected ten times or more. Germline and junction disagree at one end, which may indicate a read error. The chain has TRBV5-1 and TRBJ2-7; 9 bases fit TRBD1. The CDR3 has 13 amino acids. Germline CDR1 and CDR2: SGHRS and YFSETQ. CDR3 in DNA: TGCGCCAGCAGCTCCGGACAGGGGTACGAGCAGTACTTT. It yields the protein CASSSGQGYEQYF.

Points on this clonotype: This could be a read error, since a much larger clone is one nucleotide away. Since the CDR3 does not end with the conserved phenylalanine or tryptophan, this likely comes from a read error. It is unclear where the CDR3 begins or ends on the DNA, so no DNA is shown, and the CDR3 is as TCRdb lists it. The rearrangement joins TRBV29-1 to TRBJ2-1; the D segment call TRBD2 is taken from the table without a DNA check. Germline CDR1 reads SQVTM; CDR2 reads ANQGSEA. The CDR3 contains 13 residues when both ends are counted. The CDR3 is CSAQLADIPFGFS.

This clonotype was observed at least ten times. The CDR3 spells CSGGGADGEQYF. The CDR3 nucleotides are TGCAGTGGGGGGGGCGCCGACGGCGAGCAGTACTTC. This rearrangement joins TRBV20-1 to TRBJ2-7; a weak D match, TRBD2 (7 bases). CDR1 and CDR2 (germline): DFQATT, SNEGSKA (reference sequence). The length of the CDR3 is 12 residues. The ends were cut back, 7 bases at V and 6 bases at J, with 16 bases in the middle.